A selection of T cell receptor beta chains follows, all from one sample in a study of blood T cell repertoires in COVID-19. The protocol was immunoSEQ multiplex PCR, while the TCRdb copy is restricted to in-frame clones and leaves out a portion. The profile covers 150,000 or so clones, with approximately 86% appearing a single time and roughly 1.4% taken by the ten largest. The sequencing sample was made of peripheral blood. These receptors all stem from a woman aged 55 to 70 with acute or convalescent COVID-19. Each CDR3 is given with its conserved first and last residue. A D gene is named only where the DNA matches it firmly. Expanded clones are given a class, and other clones once, few, many or no size at all.

clone_size	d_call	v_call	j_call	cdr3_aa	cdr3_nt
-	TRBD1	TRBV7-2	TRBJ1-1	CASSTQGVNTEAFF	TGTGCCAGCAGCACACAGGGGGTGAACACTGAAGCTTTCTTT
-	-	TRBV7-8	TRBJ1-5	CASSRLSDRNQPQHF	TGTGCCAGCAGTCGTTTGAGTGATCGCAATCAGCCCCAGCATTTT
-	TRBD2	TRBV4-1	TRBJ2-1	CASSQKGLAGGSGNEQFF	TGCGCCAGCAGCCAAAAAGGACTAGCGGGGGGGTCTGGGAATGAGCAGTTCTTC
-	TRBD2	TRBV30	TRBJ2-3	CAWGGTSGASTDTQYF	TGTGCCTGGGGGGGGACTAGCGGGGCAAGCACAGATACGCAGTATTTT
-	-	TRBV3-1/TRBV3-2	TRBJ2-7	CASSQLGSGEQYF	TGTGCCAGCAGTCAACTAGGATCCGGGGAGCAGTACTTC
-	TRBD2	TRBV2	TRBJ2-2	CASRPLLAGGSNTGELFF	TGTGCCAGCAGACCTCTACTAGCGGGGGGTTCGAACACCGGGGAGCTGTTTTTT
-	TRBD1	TRBV7-9	TRBJ1-6	CASSLRTGGDSPLHF	TGTGCCAGCAGCTTACGAACAGGGGGAGATTCACCCCTCCACTTT
-	-	TRBV7-3	TRBJ1-1	CASSLGVREKAFF	TGTGCCAGCAGCTTAGGTGTTCGGGAGAAGGCTTTCTTT
-	TRBD2	TRBV6-4	TRBJ2-3	CASSDSSGGATDTQYF	TGTGCCAGCAGTGACTCTAGCGGGGGGGCCACAGATACGCAGTATTTT
few	TRBD1	TRBV7-6	TRBJ2-2	CASSLARQGLGSAFNTGELFF	TGTGCCAGCAGCTTAGCAAGACAGGGCCTCGGGTCCGCTTTTAACACCGGGGAGCTGTTTTTT
-	TRBD1	TRBV19	TRBJ1-2	CASGKGQGDYGYTF	TGTGCCAGTGGGAAAGGACAGGGAGACTATGGCTACACCTTC
-	-	TRBV2	TRBJ1-1	CASSWTQEGMNTEAFF	TGTGCCAGCAGTTGGACACAGGAAGGCATGAACACTGAAGCTTTCTTT
-	-	TRBV12-3/TRBV12-4	TRBJ1-1	CASRRGGNTEAFF	TGTGCCAGCAGACGGGGGGGGAACACTGAAGCTTTCTTT
-	TRBD1	TRBV7-2	TRBJ1-5	CASSSTGVQPQHF	TGTGCCAGCAGCTCAACAGGGGTCCAGCCCCAGCATTTT
-	TRBD1	TRBV5-1	TRBJ2-7	CASSLAPPGQGRPEQYF	TGCGCCAGCAGCTTGGCGCCACCGGGACAGGGCAGACCCGAGCAGTACTTC
-	TRBD1	TRBV5-4	TRBJ1-2	CASSLPPLPGTDYGYTF	TGTGCCAGCAGCTTGCCCCCTCTCCCCGGGACAGACTATGGCTACACCTTC
-	-	TRBV21-1	TRBJ2-2	CASSKGCSLTGELFF	TGTGCCAGCAGCAAAGGTTGCAGTCTCACCGGGGAGCTGTTTTTT
-	-	TRBV9	TRBJ2-3	CASSVRGGEGEYF	TGTGCCAGCAGCGTAAGGGGCGGGGAAGGAGAGTATTTT
-	TRBD2	TRBV28	TRBJ2-1	CASSLWTSGGENEQFF	TGTGCCAGCAGTTTGTGGACTAGCGGGGGGGAAAATGAGCAGTTCTTC
-	-	TRBV2	TRBJ1-5	CASGREGDSNQPQHF	TGTGCCAGCGGGAGGGAGGGAGATAGCAATCAGCCCCAGCATTTT
-	-	TRBV5-6	TRBJ1-6	CASSLVQGNSPLHF	TGTGCCAGCAGCTTGGTGCAGGGCAACTCACCCCTCCACTTT
once	-	TRBV12-3/TRBV12-4	TRBJ1-3	CGSSGNTIYF	TGTGGGAGCTCTGGAAACACCATATATTTT
-	TRBD2	TRBV5-1	TRBJ2-1	CASSLLPSGGDNEQFF	TGCGCCAGCAGCTTGCTCCCTAGCGGGGGGGACAATGAGCAGTTCTTC
-	-	TRBV20-1	TRBJ1-1	CSASSLTEAFF	TGCAGTGCTAGTAGCCTCACTGAAGCTTTCTTT
-	-	TRBV4-3	TRBJ2-1	CASSQVGSGGSDEQFF	TGCGCCAGCAGCCAAGTCGGTTCCGGGGGAAGCGATGAGCAGTTCTTC
-	TRBD2	TRBV7-2	TRBJ2-5	CASSLARAGGQETQYF	TGTGCCAGCAGCTTAGCGCGAGCGGGGGGCCAAGAGACCCAGTACTTC
-	-	TRBV28	TRBJ1-1	CASSFSGLRNTEAFF	TGTGCCAGCAGTTTTTCCGGACTTCGGAACACTGAAGCTTTCTTT
-	-	TRBV11-2	TRBJ2-7	CASSSLGGLSSYEQYF	TGTGCCAGCAGCTCGCTAGGAGGGTTGAGCTCCTACGAGCAGTACTTC
-	-	TRBV4-1	TRBJ1-5	CASSATTPVLSAPQHF	TGCGCCAGCAGCGCGACAACCCCGGTCCTCTCGGCGCCCCAGCATTTT
-	-	TRBV7-9	TRBJ2-5	CASSKDGFQETQYF	TGTGCCAGCAGCAAAGACGGGTTTCAAGAGACCCAGTACTTC
once	-	TRBV9	TRBJ1-3	CASSVQESGGNTIYF	TGTGCCAGCAGCGTACAAGAATCAGGAGGGAACACCATATATTTT
-	-	TRBV18	TRBJ2-5	CASSRGAARQEETQYF	TGTGCCAGCTCACGGGGCGCCGCACGACAAGAGGAGACCCAGTACTTC
-	TRBD1	TRBV18	TRBJ1-2	CASSPGPGGHYGYTF	TGTGCCAGCTCACCAGGACCAGGGGGACACTATGGCTACACCTTC
-	-	TRBV19	TRBJ1-1	CASSIEQGSEAFF	TGTGCCAGTAGTATTGAGCAGGGAAGTGAAGCTTTCTTT
few	-	TRBV24-1	TRBJ1-5	CATSGSGYEPQHF	TGTGCCACCAGTGGGTCCGGGTATGAGCCCCAGCATTTT
-	-	TRBV11-2	TRBJ1-4	CASSPRGEKLFF	TGTGCCAGCAGCCCCCGGGGGGAAAAACTGTTTTTT
-	TRBD2	TRBV7-2	TRBJ2-3	CASSLVLAGGYTQYF	TGTGCCAGCAGCTTAGTCCTAGCGGGGGGGTACACGCAGTATTTT
-	-	TRBV15	TRBJ1-5	CATSRDRQNSNQPQHF	TGTGCCACCAGCAGAGATCGACAGAATAGCAATCAGCCCCAGCATTTT
-	TRBD2	TRBV28	TRBJ2-1	CASSPPGRGSEQFF	TGTGCCAGCAGTCCCCCCGGGCGGGGGAGCGAGCAGTTCTTC
-	-	TRBV27	TRBJ1-1	CASSIERANTEAFF	TGTGCCAGCAGTATCGAGAGGGCCAACACTGAAGCTTTCTTT
-	TRBD1	TRBV7-3	TRBJ1-2	CASSLNPMPGQSYGYTF	TGTGCCAGCAGCTTAAACCCTATGCCGGGACAGAGCTATGGCTACACCTTC
-	-	TRBV7-2	TRBJ2-1	CASSRDPRDHEQFF	TGTGCCAGCAGCCGCGACCCTAGAGATCATGAGCAGTTCTTC
-	-	TRBV27	TRBJ1-2	CASSLFFSGAGGYTF	TGTGCCAGCAGTTTATTTTTCTCAGGGGCTGGCGGCTACACCTTC
-	-	TRBV5-4	TRBJ1-4	CASSLGGGTTNEKLFF	TGTGCCAGCAGCTTGGGGGGCGGGACGACTAATGAAAAACTGTTTTTT
-	TRBD2	TRBV7-2	TRBJ2-1	CASKRASGGAADNEQFF	TGTGCCAGCAAGCGGGCTAGCGGGGGGGCCGCAGACAATGAGCAGTTCTTC
-	TRBD1	TRBV10-2	TRBJ1-2	CASSETIATGGDYGYTF	TGCGCCAGCAGTGAGACGATAGCGACAGGGGGCGACTATGGCTACACCTTC
-	TRBD1	TRBV4-3	TRBJ1-6	CASSQELRGTGGSPLHF	TGCGCCAGCAGCCAAGAGTTGAGAGGGACAGGAGGTTCACCCCTCCACTTT
-	TRBD2	TRBV7-2	TRBJ2-2	CASSPRGLGGTTDTGELFF	TGTGCCAGCAGCCCGAGGGGTTTAGGCGGGACTACCGACACCGGGGAGCTGTTTTTT
-	-	TRBV28	TRBJ2-5	CASSSGQMKETQYF	TGTGCCAGCAGTTCGGGACAAATGAAAGAGACCCAGTACTTC
-	-	TRBV6-2/TRBV6-3	TRBJ1-4	CASSQSRGNEKLFF	TGTGCCAGCAGTCAGAGCAGGGGCAATGAAAAACTGTTTTTT
once	-	TRBV3-1/TRBV3-2	TRBJ1-2	CASTRGANYGYTF	TGTGCCAGCACGCGAGGAGCTAACTATGGCTACACCTTC
-	-	TRBV3-1/TRBV3-2	TRBJ1-1	CASRSWEEDEAFF	TGTGCCAGCAGATCCTGGGAGGAAGATGAAGCTTTCTTT
-	-	TRBV28	TRBJ2-5	CASSKRLAGETQYF	TGTGCCAGCAGTAAGCGGCTAGCTGGGGAGACCCAGTACTTC
-	-	TRBV6-6	TRBJ2-5	CASSFSGETQYF	TGTGCCAGCAGTTTTTCCGGAGAGACCCAGTACTTC
-	-	TRBV12-3/TRBV12-4	TRBJ2-5	CASSQETQYF	TGTGCCAGTTCACAAGAGACCCAGTACTTC
-	TRBD2	TRBV11-2	TRBJ2-1	CASSLEGLAGGRAEQFF	TGTGCCAGCAGCTTAGAGGGACTAGCGGGGGGCCGGGCTGAGCAGTTCTTC
-	-	TRBV30	TRBJ1-4	CAWRRRQLPNEKLFF	TGTGCCTGGAGAAGGAGACAGCTACCTAATGAAAAACTGTTTTTT